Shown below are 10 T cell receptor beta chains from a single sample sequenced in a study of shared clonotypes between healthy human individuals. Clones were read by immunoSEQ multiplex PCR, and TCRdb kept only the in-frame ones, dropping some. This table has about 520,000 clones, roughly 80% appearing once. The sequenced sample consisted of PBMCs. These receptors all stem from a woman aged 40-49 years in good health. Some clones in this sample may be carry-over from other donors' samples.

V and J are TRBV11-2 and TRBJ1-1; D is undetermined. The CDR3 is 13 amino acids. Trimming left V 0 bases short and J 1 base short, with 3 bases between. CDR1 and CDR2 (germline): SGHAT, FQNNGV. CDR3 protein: CASSLESNTEAFF. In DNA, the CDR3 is TGTGCCAGCAGCTTAGAATCGAACACTGAAGCTTTCTTT.

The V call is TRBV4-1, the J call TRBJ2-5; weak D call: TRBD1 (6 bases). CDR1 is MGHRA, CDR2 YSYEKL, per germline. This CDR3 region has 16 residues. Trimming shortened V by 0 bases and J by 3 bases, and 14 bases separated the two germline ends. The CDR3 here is CASSQDRGRQKETQYF. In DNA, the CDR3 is TGCGCCAGCAGCCAAGACAGGGGCCGTCAAAAAGAGACCCAGTACTTC.

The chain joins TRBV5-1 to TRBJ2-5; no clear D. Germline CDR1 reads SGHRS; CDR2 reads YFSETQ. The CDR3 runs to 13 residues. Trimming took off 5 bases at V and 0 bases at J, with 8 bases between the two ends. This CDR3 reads CASSFPYQETQYF. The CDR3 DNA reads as TGCGCCAGCAGTTTTCCGTACCAAGAGACCCAGTACTTC.

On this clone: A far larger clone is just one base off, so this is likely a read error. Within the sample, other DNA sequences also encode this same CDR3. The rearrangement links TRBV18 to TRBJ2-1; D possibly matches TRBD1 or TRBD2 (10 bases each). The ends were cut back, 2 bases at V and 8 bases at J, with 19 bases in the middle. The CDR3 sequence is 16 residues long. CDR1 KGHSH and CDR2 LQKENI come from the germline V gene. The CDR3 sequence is CASSPATSGTGDEQFF. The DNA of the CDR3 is TGTGCCAGCTCACCAGCTACTAGCGGGACAGGGGATGAGCAGTTCTTC.

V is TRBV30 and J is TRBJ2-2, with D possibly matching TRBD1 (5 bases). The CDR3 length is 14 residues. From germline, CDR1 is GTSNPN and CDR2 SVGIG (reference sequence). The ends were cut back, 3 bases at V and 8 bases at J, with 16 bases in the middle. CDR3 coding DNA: TGTGCCTGGAGACAGGTGAAGGTGGGAGGGGAGCTGTTTTTT. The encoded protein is CAWRQVKVGGELFF. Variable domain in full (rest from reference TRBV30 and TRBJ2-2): SQTIHQWPATLVQPVGSPLSLECTVEGTSNPNLYWYRQAAGRGLQLLFYSVGIGQISSEVPQNLSASRPQDRQFILSSKKLLLSDSGFYLCAWRQVKVGGELFFGEGSRLTVL.

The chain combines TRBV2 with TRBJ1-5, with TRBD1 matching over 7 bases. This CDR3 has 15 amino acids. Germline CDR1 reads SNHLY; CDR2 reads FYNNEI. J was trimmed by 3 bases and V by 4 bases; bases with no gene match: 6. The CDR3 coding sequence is TGTGCCAGCAGTGGAAGCAGGGGGTTCAATCAGCCCCAGCATTTT. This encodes CASSGSRGFNQPQHF.

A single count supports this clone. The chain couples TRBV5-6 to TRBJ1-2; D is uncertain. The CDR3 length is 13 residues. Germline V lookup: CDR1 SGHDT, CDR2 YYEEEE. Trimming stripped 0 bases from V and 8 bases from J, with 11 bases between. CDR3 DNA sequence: TGTGCCAGCAGCTTGGGACGCTTGGTGGGCTACACCTTC. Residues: CASSLGRLVGYTF.

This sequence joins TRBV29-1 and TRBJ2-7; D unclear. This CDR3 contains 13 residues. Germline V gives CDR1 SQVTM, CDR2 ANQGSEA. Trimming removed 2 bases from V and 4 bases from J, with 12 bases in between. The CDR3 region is CSVELDHQYEQYF. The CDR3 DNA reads TGCAGCGTTGAACTGGACCATCAATACGAGCAGTACTTC.

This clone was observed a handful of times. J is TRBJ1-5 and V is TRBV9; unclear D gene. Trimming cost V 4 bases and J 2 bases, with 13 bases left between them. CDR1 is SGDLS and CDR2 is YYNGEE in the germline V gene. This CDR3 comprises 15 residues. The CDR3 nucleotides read TGTGCCAGCAGCCCACTCCGGTTGGGCAATCAGCCCCAGCATTTT. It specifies CASSPLRLGNQPQHF.

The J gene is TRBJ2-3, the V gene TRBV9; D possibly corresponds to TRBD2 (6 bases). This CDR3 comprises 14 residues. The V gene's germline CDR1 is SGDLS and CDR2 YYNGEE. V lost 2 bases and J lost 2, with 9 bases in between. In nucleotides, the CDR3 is TGTGCCAGCAGCGTCGGGAGATTCACAGATACGCAGTATTTT. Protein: CASSVGRFTDTQYF.